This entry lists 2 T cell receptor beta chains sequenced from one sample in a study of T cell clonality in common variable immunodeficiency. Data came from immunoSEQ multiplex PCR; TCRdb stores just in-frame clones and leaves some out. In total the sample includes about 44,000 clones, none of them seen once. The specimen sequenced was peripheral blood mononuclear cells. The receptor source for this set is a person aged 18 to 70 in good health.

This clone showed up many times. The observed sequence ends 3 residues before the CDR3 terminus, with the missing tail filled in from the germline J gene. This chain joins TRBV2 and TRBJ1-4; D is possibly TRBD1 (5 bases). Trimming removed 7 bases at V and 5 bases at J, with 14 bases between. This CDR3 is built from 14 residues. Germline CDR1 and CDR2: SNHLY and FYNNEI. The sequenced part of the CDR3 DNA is TGTGCCAGCATATCCGACAGAAACAATGAAAAA. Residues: CASISDRNNEK. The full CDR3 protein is CASISDRNNEKLFF. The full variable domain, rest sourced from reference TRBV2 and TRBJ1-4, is EPEVTQTPSHQVTQMGQEVILRCVPISNHLYFYWYRQILGQKVEFLVSFYNNEISEKSEIFDDQFSVERPDGSNFTLKIRSTKLEDSAMYFCASISDRNNEKLFFGSGTQLSVL.

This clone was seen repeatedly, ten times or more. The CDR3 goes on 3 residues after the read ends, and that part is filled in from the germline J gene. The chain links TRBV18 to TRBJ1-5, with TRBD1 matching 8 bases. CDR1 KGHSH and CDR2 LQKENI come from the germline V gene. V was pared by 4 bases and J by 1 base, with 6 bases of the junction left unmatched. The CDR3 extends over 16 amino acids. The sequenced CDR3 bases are TGTGCCAGCTCACTTACCGGGACAGGAAGCAATCAGCCC. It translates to CASSLTGTGSNQP. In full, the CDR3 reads CASSLTGTGSNQPQHF. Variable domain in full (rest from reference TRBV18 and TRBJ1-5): NAGVMQNPRHLVRRRGQEARLRCSPMKGHSHVYWYRQLPEEGLKFMVYLQKENIIDESGMPKERFSAEFPKEGPSILRIQQVVRGDSAAYFCASSLTGTGSNQPQHFGDGTRLSIL.